The rows below give T cell receptor beta chains drawn from one sample of a study of beta chain features in type 1 diabetes. Only in-frame clones appear in the TCRdb table, and some are missing; sequencing was by immunoSEQ multiplex PCR. The repertoire holds hundreds of thousands of clones, 13% to 15% seen once, with 6.7% in the top ten. Sample: central memory CD4+ T cells from blood. The receptors originated from a young man in good health. CDR3s include the opening cysteine and the closing phenylalanine or tryptophan. A D gene is named only where the DNA matches it firmly. Size is omitted from some rows. Given values are once, few, many or a class for expanded clones.

j_call | d_call | v_call | clone_size | cdr3_nt | cdr3_aa
TRBJ2-3 | NA | TRBV6-1 | few | TGTGCCAGCACCGACCTGGATACGCAGTATTTT | CASTDLDTQYF
TRBJ1-3 | NA | TRBV4-3 | few | TGCGCCAGCAGCCAAGATCAGCCCGGGCTCTCTGGAAACACCATATATTTT | CASSQDQPGLSGNTIYF
TRBJ1-3 | NA | TRBV20-1 | once | TGCAGTGCTAGAGATTACGAGATCATATATTTT | CSARDYEIIYF
TRBJ1-5 | NA | TRBV6-4 | few | TGTGCCAGCAGTACCCGGACACTCAGTCAGCCCCAGCATTTT | CASSTRTLSQPQHF
TRBJ1-2 | NA | TRBV19 | few | TGTGCCAGTAGTCCCCAGGTGCGGGGGCAGGCCTATGGCTACACCTTC | CASSPQVRGQAYGYTF
TRBJ2-5 | NA | TRBV6-7 | once | TGTGCCAGCAGTTACTTAACTCGGACAGAGGCTAAAGAGACCCAGTACTTC | CASSYLTRTEAKETQYF
TRBJ2-2 | NA | TRBV11-2 | NA | TGTGCCAGCAGCTTATTACAAACCGGGGAGCTGTTTTTT | CASSLLQTGELFF
TRBJ2-7 | TRBD1 | TRBV4-1 | NA | TGCGCCAGCAGCCACGGGACAGGGTTCCACTACGAGCAGTACTTC | CASSHGTGFHYEQYF
TRBJ1-2 | NA | TRBV28 | few | TGTGCCAGCAGTGCCCAGCCCAGGAACTATGGCTACACCTTC | CASSAQPRNYGYTF
TRBJ1-6 | NA | TRBV6-1 | NA | TGTGCCAGCAGTGAGGTGCGGCTAAATTCACCCCTCCACTTT | CASSEVRLNSPLHF
TRBJ2-7 | NA | TRBV5-4 | NA | TGTGCCAGCAGCTACCCGGACGGCCTCTACGAGCAGTACTTC | CASSYPDGLYEQYF
TRBJ2-3 | NA | TRBV6-1 | few | TGTGCCAGCAGTGGGGACATATTCACAGATACGCAGTATTTT | CASSGDIFTDTQYF
TRBJ2-1 | TRBD2 | TRBV4-1 | many | TGCGCCAGCAGGGGCGGGGGCTCCTACAATGAGCAGTTCTTC | CASRGGGSYNEQFF
TRBJ2-2 | NA | TRBV6-5 | few | TGTGCCAGCAGTACTACCCAGGGCCCCGGGGAGCTGTTTTTT | CASSTTQGPGELFF
TRBJ2-6 | TRBD2 | TRBV19 | few | TGTGCCAGTAGTATCCTCTTAGCGGGGACTCTCTCTGGGGCCAACGTCCTGACTTTC | CASSILLAGTLSGANVLTF
TRBJ2-1 | TRBD1 | TRBV7-3 | few | TGTGCCAGCAGCTGGGACAGGGCAACCTACAATGAGCAGTTCTTC | CASSWDRATYNEQFF
TRBJ2-7 | NA | TRBV5-1 | few | TGCGCCAGCAGCCCACAGGGTAACGAGCAGTACTTC | CASSPQGNEQYF
TRBJ1-5 | NA | TRBV7-2 | NA | TGTGCCAGCAGCCGAGGCGGGCGAAATCAGCCCCAGCATTTT | CASSRGGRNQPQHF
TRBJ1-1 | NA | TRBV5-1 | few | TGCGCCAGCAGCTTGGATGGGCAAGGCGTGGGCACTGAAGCTTTCTTT | CASSLDGQGVGTEAFF
TRBJ1-2 | TRBD1 | TRBV5-6 | NA | TGTGCCAGCAGCTCAACAGGGGGGTATGGCTACACCTTC | CASSSTGGYGYTF
TRBJ2-3 | TRBD2 | TRBV7-2 | NA | TGTGCCAGCAGCTTAGCGAGCGGGATAGGTACAGATACGCAGTATTTT | CASSLASGIGTDTQYF
TRBJ1-5 | NA | TRBV19 | few | TGTGCCAGTAGTATAGTGGGGTATAATCAGCCCCAGCATTTT | CASSIVGYNQPQHF
TRBJ1-1 | TRBD1 | TRBV11-2 | NA | TGTGCCAGCAGCTCGAGGGACAGGGGCGAAGCTTTCTTT | CASSSRDRGEAFF
TRBJ2-4 | TRBD1 | TRBV2 | few | TGTGCCAGCAGCGAAGACAGGGTGGACATTCAGTACTTC | CASSEDRVDIQYF
TRBJ2-5 | TRBD2 | TRBV27 | few | TGTGCCAGCAGCCTCCGACTAGCGGTCGAAGAGACCCAGTACTTC | CASSLRLAVEETQYF
TRBJ2-3 | TRBD2 | TRBV5-6 | NA | TGTGCCAGCAGCCCCCGTGGTGCGGGAGGGCCTGGTACGCAGTATTTT | CASSPRGAGGPGTQYF
TRBJ1-2 | NA | TRBV7-9 | NA | TGTGCCAGCAGCCCGGGCCGGAAGGATGGCTACACCTTC | CASSPGRKDGYTF
TRBJ2-5 | NA | TRBV29-1 | NA | TGCAGCGTTGAAGGAAAACCTCGTCAAGAGACCCAGTACTTC | CSVEGKPRQETQYF
TRBJ1-6 | NA | TRBV5-4 | NA | TGTGCCAGCAGCTTGGGGACAGAAACCAAACGAGCTTCACCCCTCCACTTT | CASSLGTETKRASPLHF
TRBJ2-7 | TRBD2 | TRBV13 | few | TGTGCCAGCAGCTTAGGGGGACTAGCGTACGAGCAGTACTTC | CASSLGGLAYEQYF
TRBJ2-2 | TRBD1 | TRBV10-3 | NA | TGTGCCATCGGGGGACAGGGGGACACCGGGGAGCTGTTTTTT | CAIGGQGDTGELFF
TRBJ2-5 | TRBD2 | TRBV7-2 | many | TGTGCCAGCAGCCCCAGTAGCGGGGGGGCCCAAGAGACCCAGTACTTC | CASSPSSGGAQETQYF
TRBJ1-1 | NA | TRBV4-3 | NA | TGCGCCAGCAGCCCCTCGACCGCGAACACTGAAGCTTTCTTT | CASSPSTANTEAFF
TRBJ1-2 | TRBD1 | TRBV5-5 | NA | TGTGCCAGCAGTGACAGGGGGCTCTATGGCTACACCTTC | CASSDRGLYGYTF
TRBJ2-5 | NA | TRBV5-5 | NA | TGTGCCAGCAGCGGTCCCCAAGAGACCCAGTACTTC | CASSGPQETQYF
TRBJ2-5 | NA | TRBV30 | NA | TGTGCCTGGAGTGTGCTGGGTGGCTACCAAGAGACCCAGTACTTC | CAWSVLGGYQETQYF
TRBJ2-5 | NA | TRBV15 | few | TGTGCCACCAGCAGAGACGACTTTGGGGAGACCCAGTACTTC | CATSRDDFGETQYF
TRBJ2-2 | TRBD1 | TRBV19 | NA | TGTGCCAGTAGTAGACAGGGTCTCTCGGGAGGGGAGCTGTTTTTT | CASSRQGLSGGELFF
TRBJ2-1 | NA | TRBV30 | few | TGTGCCTGGAGTGAGGGACGAGTTGAGCAGTTCTTC | CAWSEGRVEQFF
TRBJ2-5 | TRBD2 | TRBV7-9 | few | TGTGCCAGCAGCCGGGGACTAGCGGAGACCCAGTACTTC | CASSRGLAETQYF
TRBJ2-7 | TRBD1 | TRBV5-1 | NA | TGCGCCAGCAGCTGGAAGGACAGGGTCTACGAGCAGTACTTC | CASSWKDRVYEQYF
TRBJ2-1 | NA | TRBV29-1 | NA | TGCAGCGTTGGTGGGGTGACCTACAATGAGCAGTTCTTC | CSVGGVTYNEQFF